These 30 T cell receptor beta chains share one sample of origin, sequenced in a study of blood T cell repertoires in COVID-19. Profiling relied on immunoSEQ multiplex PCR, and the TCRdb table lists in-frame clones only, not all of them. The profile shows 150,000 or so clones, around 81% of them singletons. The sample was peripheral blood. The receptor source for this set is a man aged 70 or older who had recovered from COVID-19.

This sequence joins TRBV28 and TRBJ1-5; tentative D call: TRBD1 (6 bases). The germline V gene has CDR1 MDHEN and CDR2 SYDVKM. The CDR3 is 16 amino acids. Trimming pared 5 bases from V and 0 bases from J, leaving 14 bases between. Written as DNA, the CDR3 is TGTGCCAGCAGTCCTCGGGACATTTATAGCAATCAGCCCCAGCATTTT. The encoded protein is CASSPRDIYSNQPQHF. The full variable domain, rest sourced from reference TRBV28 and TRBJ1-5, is DVKVTQSSRYLVKRTGEKVFLECVQDMDHENMFWYRQDPGLGLRLIYFSYDVKMKEKGDIPEGYSVSREKKERFSLILESASTNQTSMYLCASSPRDIYSNQPQHFGDGTRLSIL.

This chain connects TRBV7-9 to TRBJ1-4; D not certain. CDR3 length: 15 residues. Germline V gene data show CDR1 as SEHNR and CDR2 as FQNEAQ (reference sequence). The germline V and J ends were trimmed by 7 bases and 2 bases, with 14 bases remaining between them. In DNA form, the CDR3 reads TGTGCCAGCACATACCTAGGTGGGACTAATGAAAAACTGTTTTTT. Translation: CASTYLGGTNEKLFF.

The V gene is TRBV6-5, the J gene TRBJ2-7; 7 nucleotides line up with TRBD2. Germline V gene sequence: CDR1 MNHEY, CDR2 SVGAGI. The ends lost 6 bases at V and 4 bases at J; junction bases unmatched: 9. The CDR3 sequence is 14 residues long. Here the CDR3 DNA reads TGTGCCAGCAGCCTAGAAGCGGGAACGTACGAGCAGTACTTC. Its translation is CASSLEAGTYEQYF.

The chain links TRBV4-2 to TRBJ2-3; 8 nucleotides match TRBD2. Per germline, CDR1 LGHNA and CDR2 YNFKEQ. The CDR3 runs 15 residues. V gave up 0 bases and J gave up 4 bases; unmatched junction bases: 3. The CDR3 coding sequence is TGTGCCAGCAGCCAAGATGGGACTAGTTCAGATACGCAGTATTTT. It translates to CASSQDGTSSDTQYF.

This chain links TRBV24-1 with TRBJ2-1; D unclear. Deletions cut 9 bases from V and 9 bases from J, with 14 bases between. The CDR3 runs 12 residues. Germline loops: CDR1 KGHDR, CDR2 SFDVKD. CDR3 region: CATEPGNGEQFF. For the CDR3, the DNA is TGTGCCACCGAGCCAGGTAATGGTGAGCAGTTCTTC.

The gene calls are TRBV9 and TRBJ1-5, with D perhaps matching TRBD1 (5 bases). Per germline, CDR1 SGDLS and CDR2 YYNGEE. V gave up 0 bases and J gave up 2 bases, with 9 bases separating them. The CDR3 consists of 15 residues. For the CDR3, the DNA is TGTGCCAGCAGCGTAGGATGGGGGGGCAATCAGCCCCAGCATTTT. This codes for CASSVGWGGNQPQHF.

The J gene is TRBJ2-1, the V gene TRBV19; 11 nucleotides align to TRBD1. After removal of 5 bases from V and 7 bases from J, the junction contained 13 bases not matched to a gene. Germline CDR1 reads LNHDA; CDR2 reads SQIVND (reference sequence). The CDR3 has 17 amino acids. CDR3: CASSRRGQGAGQNEQFF. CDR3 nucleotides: TGTGCCAGTAGTCGCCGAGGACAGGGGGCGGGCCAAAATGAGCAGTTCTTC.

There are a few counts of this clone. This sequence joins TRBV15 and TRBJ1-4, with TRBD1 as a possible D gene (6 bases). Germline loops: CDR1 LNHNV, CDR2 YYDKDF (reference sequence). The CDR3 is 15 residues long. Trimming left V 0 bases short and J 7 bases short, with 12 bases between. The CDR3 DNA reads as TGTGCCACCAGCAGAGAAGGGGGAACGGGTGAAAAACTGTTTTTT. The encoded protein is CATSREGGTGEKLFF.

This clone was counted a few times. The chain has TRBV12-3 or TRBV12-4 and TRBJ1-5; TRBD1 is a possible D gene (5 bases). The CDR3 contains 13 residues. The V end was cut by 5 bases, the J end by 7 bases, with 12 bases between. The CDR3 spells CASSLQVTQPQHF. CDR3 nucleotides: TGTGCCAGCAGTCTACAGGTTACACAGCCCCAGCATTTT.

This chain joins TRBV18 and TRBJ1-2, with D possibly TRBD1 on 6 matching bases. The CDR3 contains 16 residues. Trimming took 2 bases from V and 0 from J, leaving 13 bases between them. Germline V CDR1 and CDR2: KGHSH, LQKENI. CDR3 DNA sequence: TGTGCCAGCTCACCAGTCGAGACAGGTCCTAACTATGGCTACACCTTC. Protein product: CASSPVETGPNYGYTF.

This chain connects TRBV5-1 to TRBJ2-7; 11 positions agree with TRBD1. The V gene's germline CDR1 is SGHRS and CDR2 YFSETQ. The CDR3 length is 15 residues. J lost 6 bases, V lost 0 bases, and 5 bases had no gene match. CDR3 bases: TGCGCCAGCAGCTTGGTCCCGGGACAGGGGGGCGAGCAGTACTTC. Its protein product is CASSLVPGQGGEQYF.

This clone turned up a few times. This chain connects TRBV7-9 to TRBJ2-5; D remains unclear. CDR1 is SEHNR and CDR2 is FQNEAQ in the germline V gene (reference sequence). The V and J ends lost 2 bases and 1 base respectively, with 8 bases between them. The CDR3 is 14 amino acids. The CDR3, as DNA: TGTGCCAGCAGCTTATCCAACAGCCAAGAGACCCAGTACTTC. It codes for CASSLSNSQETQYF.

CDR3 nucleotides: TGTGCCAGCAGTAGCCAGGGGGCTGATGAGCAGTTCTTC. Its protein product is CASSSQGADEQFF. This chain uses TRBV27 with TRBJ2-1, with 8 bases identical to TRBD1. The V segment lost 5 bases and the J segment 8 bases; nucleotides outside the gene matches: 5. This CDR3 contains 13 residues. The germline V gene encodes CDR1 MNHEY and CDR2 SMNVEV (reference sequence).

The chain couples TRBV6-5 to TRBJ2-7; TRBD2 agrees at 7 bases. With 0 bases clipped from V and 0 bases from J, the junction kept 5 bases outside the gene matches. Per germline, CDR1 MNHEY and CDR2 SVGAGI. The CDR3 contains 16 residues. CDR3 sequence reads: CASSYSFSGSSYEQYF. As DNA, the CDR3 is TGTGCCAGCAGTTACTCATTTAGCGGGTCCTCCTACGAGCAGTACTTC.

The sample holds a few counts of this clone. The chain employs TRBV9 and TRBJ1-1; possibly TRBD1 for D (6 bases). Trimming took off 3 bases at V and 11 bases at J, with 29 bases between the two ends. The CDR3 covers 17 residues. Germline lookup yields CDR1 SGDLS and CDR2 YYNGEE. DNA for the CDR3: TGTGCCAGCAGCGCCCAGACAAGTGAAGGAGCGGGGGCCCGCGCTTTCTTT. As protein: CASSAQTSEGAGARAFF.

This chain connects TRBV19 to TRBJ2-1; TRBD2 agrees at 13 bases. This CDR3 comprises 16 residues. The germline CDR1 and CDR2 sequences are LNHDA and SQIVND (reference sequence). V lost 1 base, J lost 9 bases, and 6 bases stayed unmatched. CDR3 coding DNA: TGTGCCAGTAGTATAGGGACTAGCGGGAGTACGGTTGAGCAGTTCTTC. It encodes CASSIGTSGSTVEQFF.

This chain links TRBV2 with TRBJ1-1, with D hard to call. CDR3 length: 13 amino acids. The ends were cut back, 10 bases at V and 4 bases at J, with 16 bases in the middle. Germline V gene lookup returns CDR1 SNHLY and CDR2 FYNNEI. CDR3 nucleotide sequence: TGTGCCACCGATTTCGGGAGCCTCACTGAAGCTTTCTTT. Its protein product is CATDFGSLTEAFF.

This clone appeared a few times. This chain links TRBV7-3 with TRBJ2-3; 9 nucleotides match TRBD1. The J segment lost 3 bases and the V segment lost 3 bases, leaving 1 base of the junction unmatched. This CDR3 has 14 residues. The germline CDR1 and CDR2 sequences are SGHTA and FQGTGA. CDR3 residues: CASSFGTGTDTQYF. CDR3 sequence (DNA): TGTGCCAGCAGCTTCGGGACAGGGACAGATACGCAGTATTTT.

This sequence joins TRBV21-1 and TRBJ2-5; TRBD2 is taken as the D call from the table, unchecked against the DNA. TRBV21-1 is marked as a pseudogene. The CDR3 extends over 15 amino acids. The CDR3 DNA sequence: TGTGCCAGCAGCAATTACGGGAGGGCGGGAGAGACCCAGTACTTC. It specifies CASSNYGRAGETQYF.

This chain's CDR3 is CASSLASGRPEQYF. The DNA of the CDR3 is TGTGCCAGCAGCTTGGCTAGCGGGAGACCCGAGCAGTACTTC. V usage is TRBV7-2 and J usage is TRBJ2-7, with TRBD2 identical over 10 bases. This CDR3 is built from 14 residues. Germline V gene sequence: CDR1 SGHTA, CDR2 FQGNSA. Trimming removed 3 bases from V and 6 bases from J; junction bases left unmatched: 5.

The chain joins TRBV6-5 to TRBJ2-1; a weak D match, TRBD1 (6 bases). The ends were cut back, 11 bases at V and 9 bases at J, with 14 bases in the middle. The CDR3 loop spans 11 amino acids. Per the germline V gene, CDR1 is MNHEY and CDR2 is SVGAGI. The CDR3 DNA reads TGTGCCGGGAGAACAGGGCTTGAGCAGTTCTTC. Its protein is CAGRTGLEQFF.

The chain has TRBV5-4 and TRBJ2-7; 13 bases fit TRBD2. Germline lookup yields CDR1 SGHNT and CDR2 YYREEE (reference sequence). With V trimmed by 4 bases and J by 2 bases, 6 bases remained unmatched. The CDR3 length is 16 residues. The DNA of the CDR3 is TGTGCCAGCAGCCACCGAACTAGCGGGAGGGCCTACGAGCAGTACTTC. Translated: CASSHRTSGRAYEQYF.

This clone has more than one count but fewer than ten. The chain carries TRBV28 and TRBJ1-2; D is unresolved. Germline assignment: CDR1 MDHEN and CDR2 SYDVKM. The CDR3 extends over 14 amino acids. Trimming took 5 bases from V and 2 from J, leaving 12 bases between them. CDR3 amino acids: CASSHVTKNYGYTF. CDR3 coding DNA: TGTGCCAGCAGTCACGTGACAAAGAACTATGGCTACACCTTC.

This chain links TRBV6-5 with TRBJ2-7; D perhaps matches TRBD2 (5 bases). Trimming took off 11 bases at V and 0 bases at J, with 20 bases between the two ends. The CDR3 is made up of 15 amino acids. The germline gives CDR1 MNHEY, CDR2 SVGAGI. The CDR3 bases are TGTGCCTCCTCCAATCGGGGAACTCACTCCTACGAGCAGTACTTC. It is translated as CASSNRGTHSYEQYF.

CDR3 sequence reads: CSGLALGNEQFF. The CDR3 coding sequence is TGCAGCGGACTAGCGTTGGGCAATGAGCAGTTCTTC. This rearrangement joins TRBV29-1 to TRBJ2-1; 8 nucleotides match TRBD2. The CDR3 runs to 12 residues. Losses at the gene ends were 7 bases for V and 6 bases for J; bases not matched to a gene: 5. Germline V gives CDR1 SQVTM, CDR2 ANQGSEA.

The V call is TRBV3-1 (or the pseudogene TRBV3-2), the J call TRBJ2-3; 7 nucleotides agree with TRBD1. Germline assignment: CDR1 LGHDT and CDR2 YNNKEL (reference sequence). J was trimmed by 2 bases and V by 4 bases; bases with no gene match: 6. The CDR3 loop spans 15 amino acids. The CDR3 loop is CASSLSGTATDTQYF. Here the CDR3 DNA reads TGTGCCAGCAGCCTCTCCGGGACAGCCACAGATACGCAGTATTTT.

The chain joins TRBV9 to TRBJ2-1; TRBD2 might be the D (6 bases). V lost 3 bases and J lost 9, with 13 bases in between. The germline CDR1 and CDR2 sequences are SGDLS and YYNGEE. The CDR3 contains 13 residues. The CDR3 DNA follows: TGTGCCAGCAGCGCCCCGGGGGATCGTGAGCAGTTCTTC. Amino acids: CASSAPGDREQFF.

The CDR3 spells CASSLEGSSGRIGFF. The CDR3 nucleotides read TGTGCCAGCAGCTTAGAGGGCTCTAGCGGGAGGATTGGGTTCTTC. This chain uses TRBV7-2 with TRBJ2-1; 11 bases are a match to TRBD2. The germline V gene encodes CDR1 SGHTA and CDR2 FQGNSA. The CDR3 length is 15 residues. The junction had 11 bases not matched to a gene; V was cut back by 1 base and J by 15 bases.

The DNA of the CDR3 is TGTGCCAGCTCACCACCTCGACAGGGTTGGATTGAAGCTTTCTTT. Translated: CASSPPRQGWIEAFF. The chain combines TRBV18 with TRBJ1-1; TRBD1 agrees at 7 bases. CDR3 size: 15 residues. With 0 bases clipped from V and 7 bases from J, the junction kept 8 bases outside the gene matches. CDR1 is KGHSH and CDR2 is LQKENI in the germline V gene.

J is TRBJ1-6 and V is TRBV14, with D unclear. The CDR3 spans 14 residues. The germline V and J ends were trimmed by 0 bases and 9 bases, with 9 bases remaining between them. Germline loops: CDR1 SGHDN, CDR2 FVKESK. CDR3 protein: CASSQEVVGSPLHF. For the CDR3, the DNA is TGTGCCAGCAGCCAAGAGGTGGTCGGTTCACCCCTCCACTTT.